This T cell receptor (beta chain) derives from a study of blood T cell repertoires in COVID-19. Study details: Specimens from acute and convalescent COVID-19 originated in the United States, Italy and Spain.

Looked up from germline, CDR1 is SEHNR and CDR2 is FQNEAQ (reference sequence). V was pared by 4 bases and J by 4 bases, with 11 bases of the junction left unmatched. The CDR3 is 16 residues long. Assay: immunoSEQ multiplex PCR; the TCRdb copy retains only in-frame clones and omits some. Here the sample spans 250,000 to 350,000 clones, 70% to 90% being singletons. The chain recombines TRBV7-9 with TRBJ1-2; 8 nucleotides agree with TRBD1. The sequencing sample was made of peripheral blood. This TCR was recovered from a woman younger than 45 with active or convalescent COVID-19. The chain's CDR3 is CASSSDRTGGGYGYTF. The CDR3 bases are TGTGCCAGCAGCTCAGACCGTACAGGGGGAGGCTATGGCTACACCTTC.